This T cell receptor beta chain was captured in a study of blood T cell repertoires in COVID-19. Sequenced by immunoSEQ multiplex PCR; TCRdb stores in-frame clones only, minus some. The sample records 300,000 to 400,000 clones, roughly 84% being singletons. Trimming stripped 3 bases from V and 5 bases from J, with 13 bases between. Germline V gene sequence: CDR1 MDHEN, CDR2 SYDVKM. This CDR3 contains 14 residues. Material: PBMCs or T cells enriched from blood (not recorded which). V and J are TRBV28 and TRBJ1-2; maybe TRBD1 (5 bases). This TCR was sampled from a woman in her 30s who had recovered from COVID-19. The chain's CDR3 is CASSLGQIAYGYTF. CDR3 sequence (DNA): TGTGCCAGCAGTTTGGGGCAAATTGCGTATGGCTACACCTTC.